The clone carrying this T cell receptor beta chain was recorded only once. J was trimmed by 0 bases and V by 0 bases; bases with no gene match: 3. The CDR3 length is 16 residues. Germline V gene data show CDR1 as SGHRS and CDR2 as YFSETQ. Profiled with immunoSEQ multiplex PCR; TCRdb holds only in-frame clones, not every one. The profile shows roughly 70,000 clones, 80% to 90% of them singletons. These data are taken from a study of OX40 agonist ivuxolimab in advanced cancers. The gene calls are TRBV5-1 and TRBJ2-1, with TRBD2 identical over 7 bases. The sequence came from an adult with an advanced solid tumor such as melanoma, head and neck, liver or kidney cancer. Here the sequenced sample was CD4+ or CD8+ T cells sorted from blood, taken in a trial of the OX40 agonist ivuxolimab. The CDR3 reads CASSLVSGGSYNEQFF. CDR3 nucleotide sequence: TGCGCCAGCAGCTTGGTCTCGGGGGGCTCCTACAATGAGCAGTTCTTC.